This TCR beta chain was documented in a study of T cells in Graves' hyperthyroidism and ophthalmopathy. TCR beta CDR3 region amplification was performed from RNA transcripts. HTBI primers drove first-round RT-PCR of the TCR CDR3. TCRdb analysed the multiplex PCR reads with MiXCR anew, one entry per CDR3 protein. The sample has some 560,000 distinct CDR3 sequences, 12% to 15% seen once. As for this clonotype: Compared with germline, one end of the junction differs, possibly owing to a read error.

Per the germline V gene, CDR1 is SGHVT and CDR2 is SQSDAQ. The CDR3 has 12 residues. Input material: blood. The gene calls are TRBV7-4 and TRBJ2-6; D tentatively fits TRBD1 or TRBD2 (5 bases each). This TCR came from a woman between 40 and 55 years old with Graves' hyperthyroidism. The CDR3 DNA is TGTGCCAGCAGCGCAAGTCATATACAGGAGGCTTTC. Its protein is CASSASHIQEAF.